Following are 15 T cell receptor beta chains from one sample sequenced in a study of post-analysis software for immune sequencing data. Points from the study as a whole: Compared with controls, patients had more of about five TRBV segments, including TRBV5-6, TRBV5-1 and TRBV20-1.

These receptors are not linked to any known antigen. cDNA libraries of TCR beta carried unique molecular identifiers. TCRdb reanalysed the PCR reads using MiXCR and keeps one entry per CDR3 protein. The data show approximately 460,000 distinct CDR3 sequences, roughly 45% seen once. Material for sequencing was blood. All receptors come from a girl between 5 and 17 years old with multiple sclerosis.

Worth noting for this clonotype: Its ends do not fully match the called genes, so a read error is possible. The gene calls are TRBV9 and TRBJ2-1; weak D call: TRBD2 (5 bases). The CDR3 runs to 16 residues. CDR1 SGDLS and CDR2 YYNGEE come from the germline V gene. CDR3 DNA sequence: TGTGCCGGCAGCGTTGGAGGCCCCCTTCCCTACAATGAGCAGTTCTTC. Its protein is CAGSVGGPLPYNEQFF.

This chain's CDR3 is CASSYSRRGSYEQYF. CDR3 sequence (DNA): TGTGCCAGCAGTTACTCCCGACGGGGTTCCTACGAGCAGTACTTC. The chain carries TRBV6-2 or TRBV6-3 and TRBJ2-4, with D possibly TRBD2 on 5 matching bases. The J call may be mistaken, given a closer DNA end match to TRBJ2-7. The germline gives CDR1 MNHEY, CDR2 SVGEGT. The CDR3 extends over 15 amino acids.

The chain carries TRBV4-3 and TRBJ1-2; 8 bases are shared with TRBD1. J was trimmed by 5 bases and V by 0 bases; bases with no gene match: 2. Germline loops: CDR1 LGHNA, CDR2 YSLEER. This CDR3 is 14 amino acids long. The CDR3, as DNA: TGCGCCAGCAGCCAAGAGGACAGGGCTTATGGCTACACCTTC. Residues: CASSQEDRAYGYTF.

This sequence joins TRBV20-1 and TRBJ1-1; possible D gene TRBD1, 6 bases. Germline loops: CDR1 DFQATT, CDR2 SNEGSKA (reference sequence). The length of the CDR3 is 13 residues. Trimming removed 1 base at V and 6 bases at J, with 12 bases between. The CDR3 reads CSARVGTSPEAFF. The CDR3 nucleotides are TGCAGTGCTAGAGTGGGGACAAGCCCTGAAGCTTTCTTT.

This clonotype came up many times. The CDR3 DNA reads as TGCAGTGCTACCTCACTAGCGGGAGGGGGAAATGAGCAGTTCTTC. Encoded protein: CSATSLAGGGNEQFF. The rearrangement joins TRBV20-1 to TRBJ2-1; 13 positions match TRBD2. The CDR3 runs 15 residues. V gave up 4 bases and J gave up 7 bases; unmatched junction bases: 7. The germline gives CDR1 DFQATT, CDR2 SNEGSKA (reference sequence).

This clonotype occurred a few times. The chain carries TRBV6-5 and TRBJ2-1; 10 nucleotides agree with TRBD2. The CDR3 has 17 amino acids. Germline CDR1 MNHEY, CDR2 SVGAGI. The V gene end was trimmed by 0 bases and the J gene end by 4 bases; junction bases not matched to a gene: 6. This chain's CDR3 is CASSYSRGLAVYNEQFF. DNA for the CDR3: TGTGCCAGCAGTTACTCGAGAGGACTAGCGGTATACAATGAGCAGTTCTTC.

The chain carries TRBV28 and TRBJ2-5; TRBD1 matches at 9 bases. The CDR3 contains 15 residues. Trimming took 3 bases from V and 6 from J; bases not matched to a gene: 8. Looked up from germline, CDR1 is MDHEN and CDR2 is SYDVKM. CDR3 sequence (DNA): TGTGCCAGCAGTTTCCCCGGGACAGGGACGAAGACCCAGTACTTC. This codes for CASSFPGTGTKTQYF.

The chain recombines TRBV12-3 or TRBV12-4 with TRBJ2-1, with D unclear. The CDR3 contains 15 residues. V lost 3 bases and J 7 bases, leaving 16 bases between the germline ends. CDR3 loop: CASSFAGLGKNEQFF. The CDR3 DNA is TGTGCCAGCAGTTTCGCTGGATTGGGGAAGAATGAGCAGTTCTTC.

The chain employs TRBV12-3 or TRBV12-4 and TRBJ1-2, with D possibly matching TRBD1 (6 bases). CDR3 length: 14 amino acids. The V end lost 2 bases, the J end lost 6 bases, and 13 bases lay between the germline ends. The CDR3 DNA sequence: TGTGCCAGCAGTTTATTGGGGGGCACCCATGGCTACACCTTC. Translated, it gives CASSLLGGTHGYTF.

This clonotype was observed a few times. V is TRBV9 and J is TRBJ2-1; tentative D call: TRBD1 (6 bases). Germline lookup yields CDR1 SGDLS and CDR2 YYNGEE. Deletions cut 3 bases from V and 9 bases from J, with 16 bases between. CDR3 length: 14 residues. The CDR3 spells CASSAAGEKGEQFF. In DNA, the CDR3 is TGTGCCAGCAGCGCTGCAGGGGAGAAGGGTGAGCAGTTCTTC.

There are a few counts of this clonotype. This rearrangement joins TRBV20-1 to TRBJ2-7; no firm D call. CDR3 length equals 12 residues. Germline V gives CDR1 DFQATT, CDR2 SNEGSKA (reference sequence). V was shortened by 6 bases and J by 4 bases, with 13 bases between the two germline ends. CDR3 bases: TGCAGTGCCGAGAGAACCGGGTACGAGCAGTACTTC. This codes for CSAERTGYEQYF.

J is TRBJ2-4 and V is TRBV28; D is possibly TRBD1 (5 bases). Gene TRBJ2-5 matches the end of the DNA better, so the J call may be wrong. The germline gives CDR1 MDHEN, CDR2 SYDVKM. CDR3 size: 14 residues. CDR3 loop: CASSKGNNRETQYF. For the CDR3, the DNA is TGTGCCAGCAGTAAGGGGAACAATAGGGAGACCCAGTACTTC.

The chain combines TRBV20-1 with TRBJ2-3; 7 bases match TRBD2. Germline CDR1 and CDR2: DFQATT and SNEGSKA (reference sequence). Trimming cost V 3 bases and J 2 bases; bases outside gene matches: 8. The CDR3 sequence is 15 residues long. This CDR3 is CSASSLAVDTDTQYF. The CDR3 coding sequence is TGCAGTGCTAGTTCCCTAGCGGTCGACACAGATACGCAGTATTTT.

The chain employs TRBV20-1 and TRBJ1-1; TRBD1 matches 7 bases. Trimming at V came to 3 bases and at J to 5 bases, leaving 6 bases not matched to a gene. Germline CDR1 and CDR2: DFQATT and SNEGSKA (reference sequence). The CDR3 is made up of 13 amino acids. CDR3 DNA sequence: TGCAGTGCTAGCAACAGGGGTGGAACTGAAGCTTTCTTT. Encoded protein: CSASNRGGTEAFF.

V gene TRBV29-1 combines with J gene TRBJ2-5; a possible D gene is TRBD2 (5 bases). CDR3 size: 11 residues. Germline V CDR1 and CDR2: SQVTM, ANQGSEA. V lost 6 bases, J lost 11 bases, and 16 bases lay in between. The CDR3, as DNA: TGCAGCGTGGACGCTGGTAGGGAGCAGTACTTC. It is translated as CSVDAGREQYF.